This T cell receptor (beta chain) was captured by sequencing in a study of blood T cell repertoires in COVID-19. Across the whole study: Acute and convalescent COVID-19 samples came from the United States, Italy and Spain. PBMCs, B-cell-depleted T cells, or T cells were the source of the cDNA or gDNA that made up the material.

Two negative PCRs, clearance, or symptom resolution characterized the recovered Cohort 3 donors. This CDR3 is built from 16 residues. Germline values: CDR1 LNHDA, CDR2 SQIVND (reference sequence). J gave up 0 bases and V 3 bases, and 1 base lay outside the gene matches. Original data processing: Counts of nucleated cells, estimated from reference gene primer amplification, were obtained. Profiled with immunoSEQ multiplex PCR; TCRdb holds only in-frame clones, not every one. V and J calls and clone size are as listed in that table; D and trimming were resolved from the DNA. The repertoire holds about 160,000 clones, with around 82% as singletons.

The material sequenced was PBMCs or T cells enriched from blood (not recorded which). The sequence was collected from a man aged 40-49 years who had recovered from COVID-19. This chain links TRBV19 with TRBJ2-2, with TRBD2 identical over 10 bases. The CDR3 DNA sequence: TGTGCCAGTAGTATTACTAGCGGGGCGAACACCGGGGAGCTGTTTTTT. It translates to CASSITSGANTGELFF.